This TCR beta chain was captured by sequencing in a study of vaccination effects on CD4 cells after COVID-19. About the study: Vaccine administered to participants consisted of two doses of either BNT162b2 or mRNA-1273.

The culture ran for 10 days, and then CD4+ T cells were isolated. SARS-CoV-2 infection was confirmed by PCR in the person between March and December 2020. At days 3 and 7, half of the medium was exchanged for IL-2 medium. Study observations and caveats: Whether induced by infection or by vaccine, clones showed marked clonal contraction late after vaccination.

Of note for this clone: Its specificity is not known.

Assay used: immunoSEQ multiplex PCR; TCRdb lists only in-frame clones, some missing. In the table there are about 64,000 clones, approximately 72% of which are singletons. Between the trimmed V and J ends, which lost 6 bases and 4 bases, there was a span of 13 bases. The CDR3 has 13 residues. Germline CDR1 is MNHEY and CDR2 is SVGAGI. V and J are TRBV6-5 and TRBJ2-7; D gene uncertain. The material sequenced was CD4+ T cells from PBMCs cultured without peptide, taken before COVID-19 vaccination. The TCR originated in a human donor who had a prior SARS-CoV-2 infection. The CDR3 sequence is CASRTTQIYEQYF. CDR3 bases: TGTGCCAGCAGAACGACGCAAATATACGAGCAGTACTTC.